This T cell receptor beta chain was sequenced in a study of beta chain features in type 1 diabetes. Study results and limitations: Type 1 diabetes patients had TCRB CDR3s that were shorter (moderately but significantly so) in all four CD4+ subsets.

Using CD45RO/CCR7/CD25/CD127/CD95/CD27, CD4+ naive, central memory, regulatory and stem cell-like memory cells were sorted. All of the sorted populations showed purity greater than 98%. The sample holds a few counts of this clone. Its cognate antigen is unknown. Isolated RNA was reverse transcribed in full, so expressed TCRB transcripts were sequenced. Libraries were prepared by immunoSEQ multiplex PCR; TCRdb keeps only in-frame clonotypes and omits some of them. The data hold a few hundred thousand clones, with around 13% observed a single time. V gave up 4 bases and J gave up 5 bases; unmatched junction bases: 8. This CDR3 comprises 14 residues. Germline-derived CDR1 and CDR2 are SNHLY and FYNNEI.

The sample was naive CD4+ T cells from blood. V gene TRBV2 combines with J gene TRBJ2-7; 7 bases agree with TRBD1. This TCR was sampled from a young woman with type 1 diabetes. CDR3 residues: CASSADRPLHEQYF. The CDR3 DNA reads as TGTGCCAGCAGTGCGGACAGGCCCCTCCACGAGCAGTACTTC. Supplemented by reference TRBV2 and TRBJ2-7, the full variable domain reads EPEVTQTPSHQVTQMGQEVILRCVPISNHLYFYWYRQILGQKVEFLVSFYNNEISEKSEIFDDQFSVERPDGSNFTLKIRSTKLEDSAMYFCASSADRPLHEQYFGPGTRLTVT.